What follows are 22 T cell receptor beta chains derived from one specimen sequenced in a study of PD-L1 blockade in urothelial cancer. Time point here: pretreatment peripheral blood. The protocol was immunoSEQ multiplex PCR, while the TCRdb copy is restricted to in-frame clones and leaves out a portion. The profile shows tens of thousands of clones, roughly 89% of them singletons. The input for sequencing was PBMCs, taken around atezolizumab (anti-PD-L1) treatment. The receptors were gathered from a woman in her seventies with urothelial cancer.

V and J are TRBV5-4 and TRBJ1-1; D may be TRBD1 (6 bases). V lost 2 bases, J lost 3 bases, and 11 bases lay in between. The germline V gene has CDR1 SGHNT and CDR2 YYREEE (reference sequence). The CDR3 is 14 residues long. In DNA form, the CDR3 reads TGTGCCAGCAGCTTCCAGGGGCTTGACACTGAAGCTTTCTTT. Translated, it gives CASSFQGLDTEAFF.

The genes are TRBV5-1 and TRBJ2-3; 9 positions match TRBD1. The junction had 9 bases not matched to a gene; V was cut back by 4 bases and J by 3 bases. CDR3 length equals 16 residues. Germline CDR1 SGHRS, CDR2 YFSETQ. CDR3 coding DNA: TGCGCCAGCAGCCCACCCACAGGGGGCGGAACAGATACGCAGTATTTT. This gives the protein CASSPPTGGGTDTQYF.

This chain links TRBV6-1 with TRBJ2-1, with 8 bases lining up with TRBD2. The CDR3 has 16 residues. The trim removed 4 bases at V and 2 bases at J, leaving 7 bases unmatched. In germline, CDR1 is MNHNS, CDR2 SASEGT. The CDR3 spells CASSGYLAGAYNEQFF. The CDR3 DNA reads as TGTGCCAGCAGTGGCTATCTAGCGGGTGCCTACAATGAGCAGTTCTTC.

This clone was recorded a few times. Here the CDR3 DNA reads TGCGCCAGCAGCTCACAGGGTAGCAATTCACCCCTCCACTTT. Encoded protein: CASSSQGSNSPLHF. The gene calls are TRBV5-1 and TRBJ1-6; D is perhaps TRBD1 (6 bases). Germline lookup yields CDR1 SGHRS and CDR2 YFSETQ. The CDR3 runs to 14 residues. The V end was cut by 3 bases, the J end by 7 bases, with 11 bases between.

V is TRBV18 and J is TRBJ1-1, with D hard to call. Trimming took 3 bases from V and 7 from J, leaving 15 bases between them. The germline V gene encodes CDR1 KGHSH and CDR2 LQKENI. The CDR3 runs 14 residues. CDR3 sequence reads: CASSPRSDSSEAFF. The CDR3 DNA reads as TGTGCCAGCTCACCTCGATCGGACTCAAGTGAAGCTTTCTTT.

The chain carries TRBV6-1 and TRBJ1-2, with 9 bases identical to TRBD1. The V and J ends lost 2 bases and 7 bases, in that order; junction bases with no gene match: 8. The CDR3 contains 15 residues. Germline lookup yields CDR1 MNHNS and CDR2 SASEGT. CDR3 nucleotide sequence: TGTGCCAGCAGTGAACTACAGGGGGCGGTAGGTGGCTACACCTTC. Translation gives CASSELQGAVGGYTF.

This clone was recorded a few times. The chain couples TRBV4-1 to TRBJ2-5; 7 bases are shared with TRBD2. This CDR3 spans 19 amino acids. V lost 0 bases to trimming and J lost 1 base; unmatched junction nucleotides: 14. Germline V lookup: CDR1 MGHRA, CDR2 YSYEKL. The DNA for the CDR3 is TGCGCCAGCAGCCAAGAAAGGGTACCGGGACTACCCGGCCAAGAGACCCAGTACTTC. Residues: CASSQERVPGLPGQETQYF.

The rearrangement uses TRBV5-1 and TRBJ1-2; a possible D gene is TRBD1 (5 bases). V dropped 0 bases and J dropped 0 bases, with 9 bases sitting between them. Germline CDR1 reads SGHRS; CDR2 reads YFSETQ. The CDR3 totals 15 residues. As DNA, the CDR3 is TGCGCCAGCAGCTTGGCCGCCAGGGCTAACTATGGCTACACCTTC. This sequence encodes CASSLAARANYGYTF.

The rearrangement joins TRBV7-9 to TRBJ1-5; tentatively, D is TRBD1 (5 bases). The CDR3 contains 15 residues. Germline V gene lookup returns CDR1 SEHNR and CDR2 FQNEAQ (reference sequence). Trimming removed 0 bases from V and 5 bases from J, with 11 bases in between. DNA for the CDR3: TGTGCCAGCAGCTTAGCGGGGGGGTTGGATCAGCCCCAGCATTTT. Residues: CASSLAGGLDQPQHF.

This chain uses TRBV5-1 with TRBJ2-7, with 7 bases identical to TRBD1. This CDR3 contains 13 residues. V was pared by 5 bases and J by 4 bases, with 6 bases of the junction left unmatched. Germline V CDR1 and CDR2: SGHRS, YFSETQ. The CDR3 is CASRPGTEYEQYF. The CDR3 DNA sequence: TGCGCCAGCAGACCCGGGACAGAATACGAGCAGTACTTC.

This clone was observed a few times. The gene calls are TRBV10-3 and TRBJ1-5; no firm D call. Trimming took off 3 bases at V and 4 bases at J, with 4 bases between the two ends. The germline V gene encodes CDR1 ENHRY and CDR2 SYGVKD. The CDR3 loop spans 12 amino acids. The CDR3 DNA follows: TGTGCCATCAGTGATAGAAATCAGCCCCAGCATTTT. Translated: CAISDRNQPQHF.

The rearrangement joins TRBV11-2 to TRBJ2-5; D perhaps matches TRBD2 (6 bases). Germline V gene lookup returns CDR1 SGHAT and CDR2 FQNNGV. This CDR3 contains 15 residues. V shed 1 base and J shed 1 base, with 10 bases lying between them. The CDR3 region is CASSLASGGQETQYF. CDR3 nucleotide sequence: TGTGCCAGCAGCTTAGCGTCCGGGGGCCAAGAGACCCAGTACTTC.

This sequence joins TRBV27 and TRBJ2-7; TRBD2 agrees at 12 bases. J lost 0 bases, V lost 2 bases, and 2 bases had no gene match. Germline V CDR1 and CDR2: MNHEY, SMNVEV (reference sequence). This CDR3 comprises 16 residues. The CDR3 is CASSLRLAGVSYEQYF. The CDR3 region has the DNA TGTGCCAGCAGTTTACGACTAGCGGGAGTCTCCTACGAGCAGTACTTC.

The chain employs TRBV29-1 and TRBJ2-7, with a possible D match to TRBD2 (6 bases). The CDR3 extends over 15 amino acids. V was cut by 7 bases and J by 1 base, with 20 bases left in between. Germline V gene lookup returns CDR1 SQVTM and CDR2 ANQGSEA. The CDR3 loop reads CSAHHGGGGSYEQYF. The CDR3 nucleotides are TGCAGCGCCCACCATGGGGGAGGAGGGTCCTACGAGCAGTACTTC.

Comment on this clone: One end of the junction does not line up with germline, which may come from a read error. The rearrangement uses TRBV29-1 and TRBJ2-7; 9 bases are a match to TRBD1. This CDR3 is 11 amino acids long. In germline, CDR1 is SQVTM, CDR2 ANQGSEA. CDR3 sequence: CSVETAGQGFF. The CDR3 DNA reads TGCAGCGTTGAAACCGCGGGACAGGGTTTTTTC.

The chain combines TRBV4-3 with TRBJ1-4, with 7 positions matching TRBD1. J lost 2 bases, V lost 0 bases, and 3 bases had no gene match. The CDR3 is 16 residues long. Germline loops: CDR1 LGHNA, CDR2 YSLEER. This CDR3 reads CASSQDRGWTNEKLFF. CDR3 DNA sequence: TGCGCCAGCAGCCAAGACAGGGGGTGGACTAATGAAAAACTGTTTTTT.

The chain combines TRBV19 with TRBJ2-5, with TRBD1 matching over 11 bases. With 6 bases clipped from V and 4 bases from J, the junction kept 7 bases outside the gene matches. From germline, CDR1 is LNHDA and CDR2 SQIVND (reference sequence). The CDR3 length is 15 residues. CDR3 region: CASSWTGGYGETQYF. The CDR3 DNA is TGTGCCAGTAGCTGGACAGGGGGCTACGGAGAGACCCAGTACTTC.

This clone has just a few counts. This rearrangement joins TRBV4-1 to TRBJ2-7, with D perhaps matching TRBD1 (6 bases). CDR3 length: 15 residues. Trimming left V 0 bases short and J 2 bases short, with 11 bases between. The V gene's germline CDR1 is MGHRA and CDR2 YSYEKL. The CDR3 sequence: CASSQELGAPYEQYF. CDR3 nucleotide sequence: TGCGCCAGCAGCCAAGAGTTGGGGGCCCCCTACGAGCAGTACTTC.

This chain connects TRBV5-1 to TRBJ2-5, with D possibly being TRBD2 (6 bases). V shed 2 bases and J shed 4 bases, with 12 bases lying between them. Germline loops: CDR1 SGHRS, CDR2 YFSETQ. CDR3 length equals 14 residues. CDR3 sequence reads: CASSFSGGVETQYF. As DNA, the CDR3 is TGCGCCAGCAGCTTCTCAGGCGGGGTAGAGACCCAGTACTTC.

The rearrangement joins TRBV5-8 to TRBJ1-5; unclear D gene. Germline-derived CDR1 and CDR2 are SGHTS and YDEGEE. This CDR3 region has 13 residues. The V and J ends lost 2 bases and 1 base respectively, with 4 bases between them. CDR3 sequence reads: CASSFRSNQPQHF. The CDR3 bases are TGTGCCAGCAGCTTCAGGAGCAATCAGCCCCAGCATTTT.

V usage is TRBV6-4 and J usage is TRBJ2-1; the match to TRBD2 covers 10 bases. Germline CDR1 and CDR2: MRHNA and SNTAGT. CDR3 size: 14 residues. Trimming cost V 4 bases and J 4 bases; bases outside gene matches: 1. The CDR3 spells CASSASGRYNEQFF. Here the CDR3 DNA reads TGTGCCAGCAGTGCTAGCGGGAGATACAATGAGCAGTTCTTC.

CDR3 DNA: TGTGCCAGCAGCTTAGCAATGTGGCAGGGGGCGGGCGAGCAGTACTTC. Translating it yields CASSLAMWQGAGEQYF. This chain joins TRBV7-2 and TRBJ2-7, with 8 bases fitting TRBD1. The CDR3 contains 16 residues. From germline, CDR1 is SGHTA and CDR2 FQGNSA. The junction had 10 bases not matched to a gene; V was cut back by 0 bases and J by 6 bases.